One and the same sample provided the 4 T cell receptor beta chains below, sequenced in a study of blood T cell repertoires in COVID-19. Sequenced by immunoSEQ multiplex PCR; TCRdb stores in-frame clones only, minus some. The sample lists over 110,000 clones, 84% occurring once. Sequenced input: PBMCs or T cells enriched from blood (not recorded which). These receptors all come from a middle-aged man with acute COVID-19.

The V and J genes are TRBV7-2 and TRBJ2-7, with 12 bases matching TRBD1. Germline assignment: CDR1 SGHTA and CDR2 FQGNSA. V lost 4 bases and J lost 7; bases outside the gene matches: 8. This CDR3 is 15 amino acids long. The CDR3, as DNA: TGTGCCAGCAGCTGGTCGGGACAGGGGGCGGGGGAGCAGTACTTC. Translation gives CASSWSGQGAGEQYF.

In this sample, this clone turned up a few times. This chain uses TRBV5-6 with TRBJ2-7; weak D call: TRBD1 (6 bases). The germline V gene encodes CDR1 SGHDT and CDR2 YYEEEE. Trimming left V 4 bases short and J 0 bases short, with 14 bases between. The CDR3 length is 15 residues. DNA for the CDR3: TGTGCCAGCAGCCCTAGACAGGTCCGCTCCTACGAGCAGTACTTC. Residues: CASSPRQVRSYEQYF.

The V call is TRBV9, the J call TRBJ1-2; unclear D gene. The CDR3 is 15 residues long. Germline V gene data show CDR1 as SGDLS and CDR2 as YYNGEE. Trimming removed 1 base at V and 6 bases at J, with 16 bases between. CDR3 sequence: CASSVSLGLINGYTF. The CDR3 bases are TGTGCCAGCAGCGTATCCCTAGGACTGATTAATGGCTACACCTTC.

The V gene is TRBV7-6, the J gene TRBJ2-1; 14 bases align to TRBD2. V gave up 0 bases and J gave up 5 bases; unmatched junction bases: 3. This CDR3 is 17 amino acids long. CDR1 is SGHVS, CDR2 FNYEAQ, per germline. Written as DNA, the CDR3 is TGTGCCAGCAGCTTAGCGGGACTAGCGGGAGCCCACAATGAGCAGTTCTTC. Amino acids: CASSLAGLAGAHNEQFF.